This T cell receptor (beta chain) is drawn from a study of T cells expressing NK-cell markers. Study-level points and caveats: The leading position in the CD3+CD56-NKG2C+ fraction of a handful of donors also went to these clonotypes.

CDR3 length: 15 residues. Germline V gene sequence: CDR1 SGHVS, CDR2 FQNEAQ. Reprocessing the 5' RACE reads, TCRdb reports a single entry for every CDR3 protein and omits DNA. The sample's table shows approximately 170,000 distinct CDR3 sequences. Comment on this clonotype: Its specificity is not known.

This rearrangement joins TRBV7-8 to TRBJ2-7; without DNA, the TCRdb call of TRBD1 cannot be checked. The sequencing sample was made of blood T cells: a sorted CD56 or NKG2C T cell subset, CD4+ or CD8+ T cells, or bulk PBMC T cells (not recorded which). The receptor's source is a man aged 18-75 years in good health. CDR3 residues: CASSPKQGPSGEQYF.